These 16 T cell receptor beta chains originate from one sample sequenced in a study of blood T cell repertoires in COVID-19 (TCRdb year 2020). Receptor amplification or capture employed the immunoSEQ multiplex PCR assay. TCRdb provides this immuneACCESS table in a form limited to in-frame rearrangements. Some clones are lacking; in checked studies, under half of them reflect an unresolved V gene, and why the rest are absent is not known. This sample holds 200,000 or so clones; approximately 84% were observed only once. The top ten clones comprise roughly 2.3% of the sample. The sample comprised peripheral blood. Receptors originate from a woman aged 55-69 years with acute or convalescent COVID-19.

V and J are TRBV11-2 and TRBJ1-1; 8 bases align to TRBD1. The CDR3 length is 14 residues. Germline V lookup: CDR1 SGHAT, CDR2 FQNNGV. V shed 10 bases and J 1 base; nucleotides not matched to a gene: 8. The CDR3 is CATGRTGKNTEAFF. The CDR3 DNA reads TGTGCCACCGGGAGGACAGGGAAGAACACTGAAGCTTTCTTT.

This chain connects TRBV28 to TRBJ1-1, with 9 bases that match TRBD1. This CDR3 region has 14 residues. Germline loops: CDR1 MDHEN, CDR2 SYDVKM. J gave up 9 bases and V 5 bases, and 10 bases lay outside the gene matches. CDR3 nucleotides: TGTGCCAGCAGTAGGCCCCGGGACAGGGTGCAAGCTTTCTTT. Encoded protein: CASSRPRDRVQAFF.

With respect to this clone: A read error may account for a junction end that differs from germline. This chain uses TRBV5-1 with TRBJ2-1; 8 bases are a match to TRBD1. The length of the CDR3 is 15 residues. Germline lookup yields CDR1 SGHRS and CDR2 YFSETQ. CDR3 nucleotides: TGCGCCAGCAGCTTGATGGGACAGGATTACACTGAGCAGTTCTTC. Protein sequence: CASSLMGQDYTEQFF.

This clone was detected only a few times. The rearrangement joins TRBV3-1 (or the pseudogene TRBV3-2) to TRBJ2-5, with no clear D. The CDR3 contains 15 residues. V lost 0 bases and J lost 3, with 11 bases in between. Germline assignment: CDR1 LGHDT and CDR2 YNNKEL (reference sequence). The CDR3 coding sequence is TGTGCCAGCAGCCAAGATTTGGCGGCGAAAGAGACCCAGTACTTC. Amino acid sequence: CASSQDLAAKETQYF.

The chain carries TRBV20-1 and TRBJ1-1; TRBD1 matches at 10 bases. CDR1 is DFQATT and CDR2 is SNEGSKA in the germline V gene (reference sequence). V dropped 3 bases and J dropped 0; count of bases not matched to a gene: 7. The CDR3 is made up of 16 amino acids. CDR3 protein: CSASERDRGVNTEAFF. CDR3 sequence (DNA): TGCAGTGCTAGTGAAAGGGACAGGGGCGTGAACACTGAAGCTTTCTTT.

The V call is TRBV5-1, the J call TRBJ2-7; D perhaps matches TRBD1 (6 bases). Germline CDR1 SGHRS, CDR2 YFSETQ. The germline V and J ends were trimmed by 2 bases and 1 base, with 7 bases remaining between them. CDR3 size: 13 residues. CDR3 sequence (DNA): TGCGCCAGCAGCTTAACAGGGTCCTACGAGCAGTACTTC. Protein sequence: CASSLTGSYEQYF.

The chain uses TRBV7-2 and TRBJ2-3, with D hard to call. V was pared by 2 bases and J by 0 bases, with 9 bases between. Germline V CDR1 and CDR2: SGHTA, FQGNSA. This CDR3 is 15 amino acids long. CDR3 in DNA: TGTGCCAGCAGCTTACGGAAGACTAGCACAGATACGCAGTATTTT. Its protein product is CASSLRKTSTDTQYF.

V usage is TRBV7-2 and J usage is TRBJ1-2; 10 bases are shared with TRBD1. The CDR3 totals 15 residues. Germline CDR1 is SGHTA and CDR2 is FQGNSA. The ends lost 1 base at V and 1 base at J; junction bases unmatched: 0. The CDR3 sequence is CASSLGTGGNYGYTF. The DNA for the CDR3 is TGTGCCAGCAGCTTAGGGACAGGGGGTAACTATGGCTACACCTTC.

In DNA form, the CDR3 reads TGCGCCAGCAGCCAAGGACAGAACACTGAAGCTTTCTTT. Its protein product is CASSQGQNTEAFF. J is TRBJ1-1 and V is TRBV4-1; no definite D call. V gave up 1 base and J gave up 1 base, with 4 bases separating them. The CDR3 contains 13 residues. Germline V lookup: CDR1 MGHRA, CDR2 YSYEKL.

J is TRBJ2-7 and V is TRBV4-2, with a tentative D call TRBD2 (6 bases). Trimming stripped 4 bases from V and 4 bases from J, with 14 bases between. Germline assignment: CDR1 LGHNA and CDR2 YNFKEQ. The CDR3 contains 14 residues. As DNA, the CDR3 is TGTGCCAGCAGCCCAGGAGGGATATCATACGAGCAGTACTTC. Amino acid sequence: CASSPGGISYEQYF.

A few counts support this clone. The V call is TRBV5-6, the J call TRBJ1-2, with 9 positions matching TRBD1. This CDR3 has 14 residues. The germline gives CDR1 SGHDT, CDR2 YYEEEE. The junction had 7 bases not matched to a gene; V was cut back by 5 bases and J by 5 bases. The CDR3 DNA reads TGTGCCAGCAGACGGGACAGGGTGGGGTATGGCTACACCTTC. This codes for CASRRDRVGYGYTF.

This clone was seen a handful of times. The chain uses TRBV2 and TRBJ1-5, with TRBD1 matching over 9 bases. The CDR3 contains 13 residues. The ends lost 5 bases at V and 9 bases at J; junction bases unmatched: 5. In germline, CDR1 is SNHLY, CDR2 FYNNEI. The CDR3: CASSWDRVRPQHF. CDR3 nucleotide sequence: TGTGCCAGCAGTTGGGACAGGGTGAGGCCCCAGCATTTT.

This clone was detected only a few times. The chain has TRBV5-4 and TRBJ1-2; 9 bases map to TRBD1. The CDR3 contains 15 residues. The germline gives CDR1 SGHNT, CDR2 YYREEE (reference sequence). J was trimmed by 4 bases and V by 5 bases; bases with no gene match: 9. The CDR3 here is CASRQDRGRGYGYTF. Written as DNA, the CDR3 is TGTGCCAGCAGGCAGGACAGGGGACGGGGCTATGGCTACACCTTC.

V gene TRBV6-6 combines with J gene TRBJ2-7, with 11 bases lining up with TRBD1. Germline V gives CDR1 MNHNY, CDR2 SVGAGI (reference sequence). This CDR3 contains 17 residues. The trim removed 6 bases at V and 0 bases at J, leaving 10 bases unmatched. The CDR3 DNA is TGTGCCAGCAGCCGAGGGACAGGGGGTACTACCTCCTACGAGCAGTACTTC. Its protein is CASSRGTGGTTSYEQYF.

DNA of the CDR3: TGTGCCAGCAGTTTAGGGACAGGAGGGAATCAGCCCCAGCATTTT. Its translation: CASSLGTGGNQPQHF. The chain links TRBV27 to TRBJ1-5; TRBD1 agrees at 8 bases. Trimming cost V 2 bases and J 4 bases; bases outside gene matches: 4. This CDR3 has 15 amino acids. CDR1 and CDR2 from the germline V gene are MNHEY and SMNVEV (reference sequence).

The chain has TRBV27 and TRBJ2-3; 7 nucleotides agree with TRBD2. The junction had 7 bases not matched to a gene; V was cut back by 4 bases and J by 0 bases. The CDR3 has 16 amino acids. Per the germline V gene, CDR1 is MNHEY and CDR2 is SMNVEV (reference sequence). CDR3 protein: CASSYPSSGSTDTQYF. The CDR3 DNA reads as TGTGCCAGCAGTTATCCCAGTAGCGGGAGCACAGATACGCAGTATTTT.